The clone carrying this T cell receptor beta chain was detected once. No antigen is known for it. An input of roughly 0.5 to 1 ug of RNA was subjected to reverse transcription using random hexamers. MiXCR, applied by TCRdb to the immunoSEQ multiplex PCR reads, yields one record per CDR3 protein. Here the sample spans about 110,000 distinct CDR3 sequences, approximately 94% being singletons. The data originate from a study of CD8 T cells in Susac syndrome. Study observations and caveats: Susac-specific public clones numbered more than 15 in total CD8+ repertoires (and 4 or 5 in CD8+ TEMRA repertoires).

The ends were cut back, 6 bases at V and 5 bases at J, with 14 bases in the middle. Per germline, CDR1 SEHNR and CDR2 FQNEAQ (reference sequence). This CDR3 comprises 14 residues. The sequenced material came from CD8+ T cells from PBMCs. The clonotype originates from a human donor with Susac syndrome. The chain links TRBV7-9 to TRBJ2-1; D may match TRBD1 or TRBD2 (6 bases each). The CDR3 loop is CASSSPRGDNEQFF. In DNA form, the CDR3 reads TGTGCCAGCAGTTCCCCGAGGGGGGACAATGAGCAGTTCTTC.